This T cell receptor beta chain originates from a study of beta chain features in type 1 diabetes (dated by TCRdb to 2016 to 2019). With regard to the full study: No differences in mean age, gender distribution, total cell number or subset yield were found between patients and healthy donors. Across all samples, almost 110 million sorted cells were examined, and cell number per subset correlated strongly with RNA yield. Regulatory and stem cell-like memory subsets were obtained from only 8 patients and roughly 8 healthy donors, while naive and central memory subsets were obtained from all 30 or so donors. The study compared the TCRB repertoires of sorted circulating CD4+ T cell subsets in recently diagnosed type 1 diabetes patients with those in matched healthy donors.

The entire amount of isolated RNA was reverse transcribed using the High Capacity cDNA Reverse Transcription Kit, so the sequenced TCRB transcripts were expressed ones. Deep immunoSEQ sequencing was performed on naive, central memory and regulatory T cell samples, with an average of roughly 3.6 million total reads per sample. Sorted cells were lysed in RLT buffer, and RNA was extracted using DNase-treated RNeasy Micro or Mini kits according to cell number. To prevent cross-contamination, each cell subset was processed individually, whereas patient and healthy donor samples were processed jointly. The immunoSEQ multiplex PCR was used to amplify TCRB sequences from cDNA, generating 87-bp fragments that spanned the CDR3 region. The amplicons were sequenced using the Illumina HiSeq platform. As for the original processing: PCR bias was computationally corrected using synthetic template baselines, reads within Hamming distance 2 were collapsed, and singletons that could not be merged were discarded. Reads were aligned to IMGT to assign V, D and J genes, CDR3 length, and insertions or deletions at six rearrangement sites. Within each subset, clonotype counts were normalized to sorted cell number, and only after that were true diversity and Gini coefficients computed with the tcR R package. The overlap coefficient, calculated on TCRB nucleotide sequences, was used to quantify repertoire sharing. Out-of-frame TCRB sequences from naive cells were analyzed to stand in for the pre-selection repertoire. In TCRdb, the immuneACCESS table is reduced to in-frame sequences with V and J assigned. These tables do not hold every clone; where another copy was compared, an unresolved V gene accounts for under half, and the others remain unexplained. That table supplies the V and J calls and clone size; D and trimming were determined from the DNA. The sample yields 300,000 to 350,000 clones; around 20% were counted once. The ten largest clones capture 0.044% of the sample.

Overall results and qualifications from the work: Patients with type 1 diabetes made fewer insertions and deleted more nucleotides at VDJ recombination sites, implying thymic rearrangement abnormalities. Naive, central memory and regulatory TCRB repertoires appeared to be more alike among patients than among healthy donors. PCR might favor shorter templates, but patient and control samples were amplified and corrected together, so any skew would affect both groups equally. Only small numbers of individuals were included in the HLA sub-analyses, which left unresolved whether HLA type had any influence on TCRB rearrangement. Type 1 diabetes patients showed a moderate but significant shortening of TCRB CDR3 length in all four CD4+ subsets. Because cDNA was sequenced instead of genomic DNA, activated cells with high expression could be over-represented, although the groups did not differ in activation or CD3 levels.

Concerning this clone: Its target antigen remains unknown. No much larger clonotype is one base removed from it; base qualities were not supplied.

A single peripheral blood draw of about 116 mL on average was collected from each donor into heparinised tubes. A BD FACSAria II and a panel including CD45RO, CCR7, CD25, CD127, CD95 and CD27 were used to sort naive, central memory, regulatory and stem cell-like memory CD4+ T cells. All sorted populations exceeded 95% purity. PBMCs were separated immediately by Lymphoprep density gradient centrifugation and were stained directly, without being cultured. To minimize batch effects, samples were stained and sorted in pairs, one healthy donor with one patient per experiment. The germline V gene (reference sequence) specifies PRHDT as CDR1 and FYEKMQ as CDR2. At the junction V is shortened by 6 bases and J by 8 bases; bases outside the gene matches: 7. CDR3 length: 13 amino acids, cysteine to phenylalanine. Only the CDR3 portion is preserved as DNA: 39 bases, with reading frame beginning at the first base.

Material: naive CD4+ T cells from blood. The sample's cell subset or site label is to be understood as: true naive CD4+ T cells. The sequence was obtained from a woman younger than 35 in good health. The chain links TRBV13 with TRBJ2-1; 7 middle bases align to TRBD1. The CDR3 reads as follows: CASRYTGDDEQFF. The nucleotide sequence is TGTGCCAGCAGGTATACAGGGGACGATGAGCAGTTCTTC.